This T cell receptor (beta chain) was documented in a study of T cells in localized non-small cell lung cancer. Findings and caveats of the study: Compared with tumor, uninvolved adjacent lung displayed greater T cell clonality, ranking highest overall. Prolonged overall survival went with higher T cell density in the blood.

A word on this clone: As yet, its antigen is unknown.

Trimming took off 0 bases at V and 1 base at J, with 9 bases between the two ends. This CDR3 region has 15 residues. Germline V gene data show CDR1 as LGHNA and CDR2 as YNFKEQ. Profiled with immunoSEQ multiplex PCR; TCRdb holds only in-frame clones, not every one. The profile shows tens of thousands of clones, 87% of them singletons. The chain recombines TRBV4-2 with TRBJ1-1, with a tentative D call TRBD1 (6 bases). The sequence was collected from a man between 40 and 69 years old with stage I squamous cell lung carcinoma. The sequencing used peripheral blood, collected before any cancer treatment. The CDR3 DNA reads TGTGCCAGCAGCCAAGATGCGGGACAGAACACTGAAGCTTTCTTT. This encodes CASSQDAGQNTEAFF.